Presented here are 25 T cell receptor beta chains from one specimen sequenced in a study of blood T cell repertoires in COVID-19. The protocol was immunoSEQ multiplex PCR, while the TCRdb copy is restricted to in-frame clones and leaves out a portion. The table has about 160,000 clones, 85% seen once. Sequencing used peripheral blood. These receptors originate from a human donor with acute or convalescent COVID-19. The donor label of this sample is uncertain.

A single count supports this clone. V and J are TRBV14 and TRBJ1-6, with D unresolved. The CDR3 contains 16 residues. Trimming removed 3 bases from V and 8 bases from J, with 17 bases in between. Germline V gene data show CDR1 as SGHDN and CDR2 as FVKESK. CDR3 DNA: TGTGCCAGCAGCCACCGGGGTTGGGTGTCAGATTCACCCCTCCACTTT. It codes for CASSHRGWVSDSPLHF.

A few counts support this clone. The DNA for the CDR3 is TGCGCCAGCAGCTTAGGGACAGGCCGAACTGAAGCTTTCTTT. It translates to CASSLGTGRTEAFF. The chain links TRBV5-1 to TRBJ1-1; 8 bases map to TRBD1. V was clipped by 2 bases and J by 5 bases; unmatched bases: 5. CDR1 SGHRS and CDR2 YFSETQ come from the germline V gene. The CDR3 is made up of 14 amino acids.

The V gene is TRBV2, the J gene TRBJ2-2; TRBD2 is a possible D gene (5 bases). Trimming pared 6 bases from V and 4 bases from J, leaving 9 bases between. CDR1 and CDR2 (germline): SNHLY, FYNNEI. This CDR3 comprises 13 residues. The CDR3 spells CASRGGSTGELFF. For the CDR3, the DNA is TGTGCCAGCAGGGGTGGGAGCACCGGGGAGCTGTTTTTT.

The chain couples TRBV19 to TRBJ1-3; D is unresolved. CDR3 length equals 13 residues. The germline V gene has CDR1 LNHDA and CDR2 SQIVND (reference sequence). With 6 bases removed from V and 0 bases from J, the gap between germline ends came to 6 bases. The CDR3 DNA reads as TGTGCCAGTAGCCGCGCCTCTGGAAACACCATATATTTT. Translation gives CASSRASGNTIYF.

J is TRBJ1-4 and V is TRBV18; D possibly corresponds to TRBD1 (6 bases). With 1 base removed from V and 0 bases from J, the gap between germline ends came to 15 bases. Per the germline V gene, CDR1 is KGHSH and CDR2 is LQKENI. The CDR3 totals 18 residues. In nucleotides, the CDR3 is TGTGCCAGCTCACCACGGAACGGACAGCTGTCAACTAATGAAAAACTGTTTTTT. Its protein product is CASSPRNGQLSTNEKLFF. Filled out from reference TRBV18 and TRBJ1-4, the complete variable domain reads NAGVMQNPRHLVRRRGQEARLRCSPMKGHSHVYWYRQLPEEGLKFMVYLQKENIIDESGMPKERFSAEFPKEGPSILRIQQVVRGDSAAYFCASSPRNGQLSTNEKLFFGSGTQLSVL.

This rearrangement joins TRBV3-1 (or the pseudogene TRBV3-2) to TRBJ2-1; 7 bases line up with TRBD2. V was clipped by 4 bases and J by 4 bases; unmatched bases: 4. Looked up from germline, CDR1 is LGHDT and CDR2 is YNNKEL (reference sequence). This CDR3 is 14 amino acids long. DNA for the CDR3: TGTGCCAGCAGCCCGGGCGGGGGATACAATGAGCAGTTCTTC. Translating gives CASSPGGGYNEQFF.

The rearrangement uses TRBV24-1 and TRBJ2-2; the match to TRBD2 covers 7 bases. CDR1 is KGHDR, CDR2 SFDVKD, per germline. V dropped 4 bases and J dropped 4; count of bases not matched to a gene: 5. The CDR3 covers 15 residues. For the CDR3, the DNA is TGTGCCACCAGTGACCCATCGGGGGGCACCGGGGAGCTGTTTTTT. Amino acid sequence: CATSDPSGGTGELFF.

The rearrangement joins TRBV12-5 to TRBJ1-2; weak D call: TRBD1 (6 bases). Germline V CDR1 and CDR2: LGHNT, FRNRAP. CDR3 length: 14 residues. Deletions cut 3 bases from V and 7 bases from J, with 15 bases between. The CDR3 DNA follows: TGTGCTAGTGGTTTCCCGAACTTAGGGGGTGGCTACACCTTC. Translation gives CASGFPNLGGGYTF.

This clone was seen a few times. The chain recombines TRBV18 with TRBJ2-3, with 8 bases fitting TRBD2. V was pared by 2 bases and J by 2 bases, with 3 bases of the junction left unmatched. The germline gives CDR1 KGHSH, CDR2 LQKENI. The CDR3 length is 15 residues. CDR3 sequence: CASSPTSGFTDTQYF. DNA of the CDR3: TGTGCCAGCTCACCAACTAGCGGCTTCACAGATACGCAGTATTTT. The whole variable domain, filled in from reference TRBV18 and TRBJ2-3, reads NAGVMQNPRHLVRRRGQEARLRCSPMKGHSHVYWYRQLPEEGLKFMVYLQKENIIDESGMPKERFSAEFPKEGPSILRIQQVVRGDSAAYFCASSPTSGFTDTQYFGPGTRLTVL.

V is TRBV5-1 and J is TRBJ1-4; 9 bases fit TRBD1. V lost 3 bases and J lost 7; bases outside the gene matches: 4. Per the germline V gene, CDR1 is SGHRS and CDR2 is YFSETQ. This CDR3 contains 14 residues. In nucleotides, the CDR3 is TGCGCCAGCAGCTGGGGACAGGGAAGTGAAAAACTGTTTTTT. Protein: CASSWGQGSEKLFF.

The chain recombines TRBV7-2 with TRBJ1-5, with D perhaps matching TRBD1 (6 bases). The CDR3 length is 16 residues. Per the germline V gene, CDR1 is SGHTA and CDR2 is FQGNSA. V was shortened by 2 bases and J by 0 bases, with 11 bases between the two germline ends. The CDR3 region is CASSLRDNYSNQPQHF. As DNA, the CDR3 is TGTGCCAGCAGCTTAAGGGACAACTATAGCAATCAGCCCCAGCATTTT.

V usage is TRBV7-9 and J usage is TRBJ1-2; tentative D call: TRBD1 (6 bases). CDR3 size: 15 residues. The V gene's germline CDR1 is SEHNR and CDR2 FQNEAQ (reference sequence). With 5 bases removed from V and 4 bases from J, the gap between germline ends came to 17 bases. CDR3 loop: CASSLPTGETYGYTF. The CDR3 bases are TGTGCCAGCAGCCTCCCGACAGGAGAAACCTATGGCTACACCTTC.

J is TRBJ1-6 and V is TRBV19; the D is unclear. Germline V CDR1 and CDR2: LNHDA, SQIVND (reference sequence). CDR3 length: 13 residues. The V end lost 5 bases, the J end lost 8 bases, and 10 bases lay between the germline ends. CDR3 in amino acids: CASSFSNYSPLHF. The CDR3 DNA follows: TGTGCCAGTAGTTTTTCGAACTATTCACCCCTCCACTTT.

The chain has TRBV7-8 and TRBJ1-2; D is uncertain. Germline loops: CDR1 SGHVS, CDR2 FQNEAQ. The CDR3 has 13 amino acids. Trimming stripped 1 base from V and 4 bases from J, with 7 bases between. The CDR3 DNA reads as TGTGCCAGCAGCTTAGGGCAGTTCTATGGCTACACCTTC. It yields the protein CASSLGQFYGYTF.

The chain's CDR3 is CASSPWDRMGAFF. For the CDR3, the DNA is TGTGCCAGCAGCCCCTGGGACAGGATGGGAGCTTTCTTT. The J gene is TRBJ1-1, the V gene TRBV3-1 (or the pseudogene TRBV3-2); 8 nucleotides agree with TRBD1. This CDR3 region has 13 residues. Germline V lookup: CDR1 LGHDT, CDR2 YNNKEL (reference sequence). V lost 4 bases, J lost 10 bases, and 8 bases stayed unmatched.

This clone has more than one count but fewer than ten. The CDR3 nucleotides read TGTGCCACCAGCACAGGTACGGGGGATAGTAGCAATCAGCCCCAGCATTTT. This encodes CATSTGTGDSSNQPQHF. The V and J genes are TRBV15 and TRBJ1-5; tentatively, D is TRBD1 (5 bases). The V gene's germline CDR1 is LNHNV and CDR2 YYDKDF (reference sequence). Trimming took 4 bases from V and 0 from J, leaving 16 bases between them. The CDR3 runs to 17 residues.

CDR3 loop: CASRLAGDTQYF. CDR3 nucleotides: TGTGCCAGCAGACTAGCGGGAGATACGCAGTATTTT. The chain carries TRBV27 and TRBJ2-3; 9 bases are a match to TRBD2. The CDR3 spans 12 residues. V lost 6 bases to trimming and J lost 5 bases; unmatched junction nucleotides: 0. Per the germline V gene, CDR1 is MNHEY and CDR2 is SMNVEV (reference sequence).

The J gene is TRBJ2-5, the V gene TRBV5-1; 9 nucleotides line up with TRBD2. Looked up from germline, CDR1 is SGHRS and CDR2 is YFSETQ. The CDR3 loop spans 13 amino acids. Trimming took 6 bases from V and 5 from J; bases not matched to a gene: 5. As DNA, the CDR3 is TGCGCCAGCAACCCTAGCGGGAAGGAGACCCAGTACTTC. Its protein is CASNPSGKETQYF.

This chain links TRBV7-9 with TRBJ2-3; TRBD1 matches 7 bases. With V trimmed by 6 bases and J by 5 bases, 5 bases remained unmatched. The CDR3 length is 13 residues. CDR1 and CDR2 from the germline V gene are SEHNR and FQNEAQ (reference sequence). The CDR3 sequence: CASSLPGGDTQYF. The CDR3 bases are TGTGCCAGCAGTCTACCAGGGGGAGATACGCAGTATTTT.

This chain uses TRBV5-6 with TRBJ1-1; D call uncertain. Per germline, CDR1 SGHDT and CDR2 YYEEEE. Trimming stripped 6 bases from V and 1 base from J, with 16 bases between. The CDR3 is made up of 15 amino acids. Here the CDR3 DNA reads TGTGCCAGCACTCACGGTTCAATCGGGAACACTGAAGCTTTCTTT. Translating gives CASTHGSIGNTEAFF.

The chain carries TRBV28 and TRBJ1-1, with D possibly matching TRBD1 (6 bases). Germline V gives CDR1 MDHEN, CDR2 SYDVKM. V was clipped by 2 bases and J by 6 bases, with 16 bases between them. The CDR3 has 15 residues. The CDR3 DNA sequence: TGTGCCAGCAGTTTAATTCAACCAGGGGTTCCTGAAGCTTTCTTT. Amino acids: CASSLIQPGVPEAFF. The variable domain in full, with the rest retrieved from reference TRBV28 and TRBJ1-1, is DVKVTQSSRYLVKRTGEKVFLECVQDMDHENMFWYRQDPGLGLRLIYFSYDVKMKEKGDIPEGYSVSREKKERFSLILESASTNQTSMYLCASSLIQPGVPEAFFGQGTRLTVV.

The V gene is TRBV11-2, the J gene TRBJ1-1, with unresolved D. Between the trimmed V and J ends, which lost 5 bases and 2 bases, there was a span of 12 bases. The germline V gene has CDR1 SGHAT and CDR2 FQNNGV. The CDR3 has 14 residues. The CDR3 loop reads CASSMGALNTEAFF. The CDR3 DNA follows: TGTGCCAGCAGCATGGGAGCCTTAAACACTGAAGCTTTCTTT.

Here the CDR3 reads CASSFYEKTQYF. In nucleotides, the CDR3 is TGTGCCAGCAGTTTTTATGAGAAGACCCAGTACTTC. This chain joins TRBV12-3 or TRBV12-4 and TRBJ2-5; no reliable D call. V lost 3 bases, J lost 6 bases, and 8 bases lay in between. The CDR3 totals 12 residues.

This chain links TRBV5-4 with TRBJ1-1; D perhaps matches TRBD1 (6 bases). The CDR3 runs to 12 residues. V was trimmed by 4 bases and J by 8 bases, leaving 12 bases between them. The germline V gene has CDR1 SGHNT and CDR2 YYREEE (reference sequence). CDR3 sequence reads: CASSLLDREAFF. CDR3 bases: TGTGCCAGCAGCCTACTAGACAGGGAAGCTTTCTTT.

Notes on this clone: The same CDR3 is also encoded by other DNA sequences in this sample. The genes are TRBV5-8 and TRBJ2-7, with a weak D call TRBD2 (5 bases). Trimming stripped 4 bases from V and 1 base from J, with 15 bases between. The CDR3 consists of 15 residues. The germline V gene has CDR1 SGHTS and CDR2 YDEGEE. DNA of the CDR3: TGTGCCAGCAGCGGACTCAAGACCCCTTCCTACGAGCAGTACTTC. This codes for CASSGLKTPSYEQYF.